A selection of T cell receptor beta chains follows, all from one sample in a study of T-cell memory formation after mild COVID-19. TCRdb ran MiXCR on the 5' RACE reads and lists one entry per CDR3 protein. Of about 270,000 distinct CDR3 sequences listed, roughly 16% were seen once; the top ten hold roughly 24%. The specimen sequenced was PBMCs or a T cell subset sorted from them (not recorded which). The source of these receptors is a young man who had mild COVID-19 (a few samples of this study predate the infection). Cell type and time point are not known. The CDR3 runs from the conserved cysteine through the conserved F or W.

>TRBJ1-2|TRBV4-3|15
CASSQENRDWYGYTF
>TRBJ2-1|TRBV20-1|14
CSALLAGGYNEQFF
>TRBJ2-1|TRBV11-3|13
CASSPRTSGPLFF
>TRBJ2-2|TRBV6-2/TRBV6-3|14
CASSRSGIAGELFF
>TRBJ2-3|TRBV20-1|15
CSAPGRLAGRDTQYF
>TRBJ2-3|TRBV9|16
CASSVVGDSSTDTQYF
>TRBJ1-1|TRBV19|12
CASRRAKTEAFF
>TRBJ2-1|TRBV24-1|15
CATSTTGTGKNEQFF
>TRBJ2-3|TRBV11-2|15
CASSLSSGAADTQYF
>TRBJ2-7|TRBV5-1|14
CASRPPGRADEQYF
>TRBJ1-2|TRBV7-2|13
CASSLGGSRGYTF
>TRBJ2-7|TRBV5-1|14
CASSLAAGTYEQYF
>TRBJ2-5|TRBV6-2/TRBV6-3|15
CASTSDLLLPETQYF
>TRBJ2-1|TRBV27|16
CASSEPTGGYYNEQFF
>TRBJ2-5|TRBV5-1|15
CASSRAPGTQETQYF
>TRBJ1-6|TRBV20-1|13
CSGGASYNSPLHF
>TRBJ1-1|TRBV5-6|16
CASSWEGQNLNTEAFF
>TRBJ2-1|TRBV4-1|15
CASSQDSAGAAEQFF
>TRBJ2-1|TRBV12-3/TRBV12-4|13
CASSLAEGREQFF
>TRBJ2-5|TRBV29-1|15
CSVVVAGAAQETQYF
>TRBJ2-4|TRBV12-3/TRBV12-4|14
CASSFQGMPGIQYF
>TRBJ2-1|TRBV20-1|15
CSASGEGGHYNEQFF
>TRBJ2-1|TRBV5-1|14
CASTRQGAYNEQFF
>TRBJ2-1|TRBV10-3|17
CAIRPGQGLGSYNEQFF
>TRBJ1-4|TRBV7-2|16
CASSRGTGGFGEKLFF
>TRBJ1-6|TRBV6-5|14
CASIENRGPRLLHF
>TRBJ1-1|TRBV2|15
CASRGRRVMNTEAFF
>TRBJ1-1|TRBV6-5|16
CASSYSSTVQNTEAFF
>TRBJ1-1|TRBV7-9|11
CASAVGTEAFF
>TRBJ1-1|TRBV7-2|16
CASSLVGRGFNTEAFF
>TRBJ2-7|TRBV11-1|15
CASSSYTGVSYEQYF
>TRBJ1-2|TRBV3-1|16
CASSQVTAGTNYGYTF
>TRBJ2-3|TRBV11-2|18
CASSLGRGMGRKTDTQYF
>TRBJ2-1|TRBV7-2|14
CASSYHRAQNEQFF
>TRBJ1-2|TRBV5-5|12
CASSRTDYGYTF
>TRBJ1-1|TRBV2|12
CASSGVVTEAFF
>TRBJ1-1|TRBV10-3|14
CAISESGRVAEAFF
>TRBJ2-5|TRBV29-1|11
CSGGEGETQYF
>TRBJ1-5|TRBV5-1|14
CASSPGTLNQPQHF
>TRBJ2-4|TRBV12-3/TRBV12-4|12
CASSSNGNIQYF
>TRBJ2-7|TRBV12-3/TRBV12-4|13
CASSRGQGDEQYF
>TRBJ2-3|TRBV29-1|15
CSGRPQLENTDTQYF
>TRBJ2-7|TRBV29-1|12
CSARGPGYEQYF
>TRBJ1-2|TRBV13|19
CASSLYRKGLHTPIYGYTF
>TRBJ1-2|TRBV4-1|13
CASSQAVGYGYTF
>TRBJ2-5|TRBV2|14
CASSGRGSQETQYF
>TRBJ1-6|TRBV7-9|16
CASSSGQGAYNSPLHF
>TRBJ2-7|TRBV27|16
CASGKPRTSGSYEQYF